The clone carrying this T cell receptor beta chain was picked up a small number of times. These data originate in a study of T cell responses to AZD1222 COVID-19 vaccine. The junction had 9 bases not matched to a gene; V was cut back by 3 bases and J by 5 bases. The germline V gene has CDR1 LNHDA and CDR2 SQIVND (reference sequence). This CDR3 spans 16 amino acids. Assay used: immunoSEQ multiplex PCR; TCRdb lists only in-frame clones, some missing. The data hold about 100,000 clones, with around 90% observed a single time. The chain couples TRBV19 to TRBJ2-2, with 7 bases matching TRBD1. The receptor was isolated from an adult who received the AZD1222 COVID-19 vaccine. Sequenced material: peripheral blood, taken 28 days after the second AZD1222 dose. In DNA, the CDR3 is TGTGCCAGTAGTATCCGACAGGGATTGCGAACCGGGGAGCTGTTTTTT. Amino acid sequence: CASSIRQGLRTGELFF. Combining the CDR3 with reference TRBV19 and TRBJ2-2 gives the whole variable domain DGGITQSPKYLFRKEGQNVTLSCEQNLNHDAMYWYRQDPGQGLRLIYYSQIVNDFQKGDIAEGYSVSREKKESFPLTVTSAQKNPTAFYLCASSIRQGLRTGELFFGEGSRLTVL.